This T cell receptor (beta chain) was identified in a study of blood T cell repertoires in COVID-19. The assay was immunoSEQ multiplex PCR, and TCRdb's table has in-frame clones only and misses some. The table records tens of thousands of clones, around nine tenths of them present only once. CDR1 is PRHDT, CDR2 FYEKMQ, per germline (reference sequence). Trimming removed 3 bases at V and 8 bases at J, with 16 bases between. The CDR3 has 14 amino acids. Sequencing input: peripheral blood. The sequence derives from a human donor in a cohort sampled during active COVID-19. The chain joins TRBV13 to TRBJ1-2; the D gene is possibly TRBD1 (6 bases). CDR3 bases: TGTGCCAGCAGCTTTGGACAGCCGCCTGAAGGCTACACCTTC. It codes for CASSFGQPPEGYTF.